This TCR beta chain emerged from a study of cytomegalovirus exposure and HLA in healthy donors. In germline, CDR1 is SGHAT, CDR2 FQNNGV. The CDR3 is 14 residues long. Trimming at V came to 2 bases and at J to 6 bases, leaving 6 bases not matched to a gene. With 60 Vbeta and 13 Jbeta primers, the PCR was carried out. Generated by immunoSEQ multiplex PCR, the TCRdb table keeps only in-frame clones and is missing some. Among about 200,000 clones listed, approximately 78% were seen once. The chain joins TRBV11-2 to TRBJ1-2; TRBD1 matches at 7 bases. The origin of this receptor is a man aged 30-40 years in good health and CMV-seronegative. What was sequenced was PBMCs. This chain's CDR3 is CASSLNRGTNGYTF. The CDR3, as DNA: TGTGCCAGCAGCTTAAACAGGGGAACGAATGGCTACACCTTC.